The rows below give T cell receptor beta chains drawn from one sample of a study of blood T cells in healthy people across ages. In TCRdb, the 5' RACE reads were re-called with MiXCR into one record per CDR3 protein. The sample shows 600,000 to 850,000 distinct CDR3 sequences, roughly 45% of them seen only once. What was sequenced was blood. These TCRs come from a woman aged 55-70 years in good health. CDR3s include the opening cysteine and the closing phenylalanine or tryptophan. A D gene is named only where the DNA matches it firmly. Rows give clone size only sometimes, using once, few, many, or a class for an expanded clone.

d_call	v_call	clone_size	j_call	cdr3_nt	cdr3_aa
TRBD1	TRBV7-3	NA	TRBJ2-7	TGTGCCAGCAGCCTCTATCCGCCGGGACAGGGAATTCTGGCGGACGAGCAGTACTTC	CASSLYPPGQGILADEQYF
NA	TRBV28	NA	TRBJ2-5	TGTGCCAGCACGCCGGGGGCAGGCAGGCGGGGGACCCAGTACTTC	CASTPGAGRRGTQYF
NA	TRBV15	few	TRBJ2-5	TGTGCCACCAGCAACTTCCTAGCGACCCAGTACTTC	CATSNFLATQYF
NA	TRBV5-6	few	TRBJ2-1	TGTGCCAGCAGCTGGATGGGGGAAAATGAGCAGTTCTTC	CASSWMGENEQFF
NA	TRBV5-1	few	TRBJ2-5	TGCGCCAGCAGCTTGGAATCAGGGGGGCGCGGCGGGACCCAGTACTTC	CASSLESGGRGGTQYF
NA	TRBV5-1	NA	TRBJ1-4	TGCGCCAGCAGCTTGGTTGGGGGAGGAACTAATGAAAAACTGTTTTTT	CASSLVGGGTNEKLFF
NA	TRBV5-1	NA	TRBJ2-1	TGCGCCAGCAGCTTGGCCCCATATGAGCAGTTCTTC	CASSLAPYEQFF
NA	TRBV7-2	NA	TRBJ1-1	TGTGCCAGCAGCTTTGGTGGGGGCGCGGCTGAAGCTTTCTTT	CASSFGGGAAEAFF
TRBD2	TRBV3-1	NA	TRBJ2-5	TGTGCCAGCAGCCCGGTTAGCGGGGGGGAGACCCAGTACTTC	CASSPVSGGETQYF
TRBD1	TRBV24-1	many	TRBJ2-1	TGTGCCACCAGTGATTCCGCCGGGACAGGGGACGATGAGCAGTTCTTC	CATSDSAGTGDDEQFF
TRBD1	TRBV10-3	NA	TRBJ1-1	TGTGCCATCAGTGGTTCCGGGACAGGGGACGTTGGGTTCACTGAAGCTTTCTTT	CAISGSGTGDVGFTEAFF
TRBD2	TRBV7-2	NA	TRBJ2-1	TGTGCCAGCAGCTTAAAGACTAGCGGGAGGGCCCCGCAGTTCTTC	CASSLKTSGRAPQFF
TRBD2	TRBV20-1	NA	TRBJ2-7	TGCAGTGCTAGTCCTGGGACTACACAGGCAGGCGGGCAGTACTTC	CSASPGTTQAGGQYF
TRBD2	TRBV24-1	NA	TRBJ2-7	TGTGCCACCAGTGATGGCGGTAGCGGGAGCTCCTACGAGCAGTACTTC	CATSDGGSGSSYEQYF
NA	TRBV7-2	NA	TRBJ2-5	TGTGCCAGCAGCTTAGAACCCCCCAGAGGCCAAGAGACCCAGTACTTC	CASSLEPPRGQETQYF
TRBD2	TRBV27	NA	TRBJ2-7	TGTGCCAGCAGTTTAGCGCGCGGGGGCTACGAGCAGTACTTC	CASSLARGGYEQYF
NA	TRBV20-1	NA	TRBJ1-6	TGCAGTGCTAGAGAGGCCGGGGAGAGTTACAATTCACCCCTCCACTTT	CSAREAGESYNSPLHF
NA	TRBV7-9	many	TRBJ2-5	TGTGCCAGCAGTTTATTAGGTGGGGAGACCCAGTACTTC	CASSLLGGETQYF
NA	TRBV20-1	NA	TRBJ1-2	TGCAGTGCTAGAGATCGGGGTCGGGATGGCTACACCTTC	CSARDRGRDGYTF
NA	TRBV11-1	NA	TRBJ2-1	TGTGCCGGCAGCTTCAGGACACACGCATGGGAGCAGTTCTTC	CAGSFRTHAWEQFF
TRBD2	TRBV14	few	TRBJ2-5	TGTGCCAGCAGCCAAATCGGACTAGAAGAGACCCAGTACTTC	CASSQIGLEETQYF
NA	TRBV20-1	few	TRBJ2-3	TGCAGTGCTACTCCCTCGAAGGAGTCCAGCACAGATACGCAGTATTTT	CSATPSKESSTDTQYF
TRBD1	TRBV9	NA	TRBJ2-1	TGTGCCAGCAGCGTAGCTTCTCCGGACAGGAGCTCCTACAATGAGCAGTTCTTC	CASSVASPDRSSYNEQFF
TRBD2	TRBV7-2	NA	TRBJ2-3	TGTGCCAGCAGCCCGCGACTAGCGATCGGTGCAGATACGCAGTATTTT	CASSPRLAIGADTQYF
TRBD1	TRBV2	NA	TRBJ2-1	TGTGCCAGCAGAGAACAGGGGTGGACCTACAATGAGCAGTTCTTC	CASREQGWTYNEQFF
NA	TRBV20-1	NA	TRBJ1-2	TGCAGTGCTAGAGTGAATGTTGGCTACACCTTC	CSARVNVGYTF
NA	TRBV20-1	NA	TRBJ2-3	TGCAGTGCTAGAGATTCGGTAGCGACAGATATGCAGTATTTT	CSARDSVATDMQYF
TRBD1	TRBV4-3	NA	TRBJ2-1	TGCGCCAGCAGCCAAAACCCGACAGGGGGCGGGGGCTCCTACAATGAGCAGTTCTTC	CASSQNPTGGGGSYNEQFF
NA	TRBV3-1	few	TRBJ2-7	TGTGCCAGCAGCCAACCTAGGGGGGCAGAGCAGTACTTC	CASSQPRGAEQYF
NA	TRBV12-3/TRBV12-4	NA	TRBJ1-2	TGTGCCAGCAGCCCCCCCGGCAAACACTATGGCTACACCTTC	CASSPPGKHYGYTF
TRBD1	TRBV7-8	NA	TRBJ1-2	TGTGCCAGCAGTTGGGGACAGGCCCCGTTTGGCTACACCTTC	CASSWGQAPFGYTF
TRBD2	TRBV5-5	few	TRBJ2-1	TGTGCCAGCAGCTCCCAGGGAGGGGAGTTTTACAATGAGCAGTTCTTC	CASSSQGGEFYNEQFF
TRBD2	TRBV4-2	few	TRBJ2-2	TGTGCCAGCAGCCAAGAAATCGCGGGAGCGGGAACCGGGGAGCTGTTTTTT	CASSQEIAGAGTGELFF
TRBD1	TRBV7-6	few	TRBJ2-7	TGTGCCAGCAGCTCATTCCGGGACAGGGGATACGAGCAGTACTTC	CASSSFRDRGYEQYF
NA	TRBV5-1	NA	TRBJ2-3	TGCGCCAGCAGCTTGGAAGTTCAGCGGGTCACAGATACGCAGTATTTT	CASSLEVQRVTDTQYF
NA	TRBV11-1	NA	TRBJ1-1	TGTGCCAGCAGCTTGGGGTTTAATGAAGCTTTCTTT	CASSLGFNEAFF
NA	TRBV6-1	NA	TRBJ2-7	TGTGCCAGCAGTAAGGACTCCTACTCCTACGAGCAGTACTTC	CASSKDSYSYEQYF
TRBD1	TRBV29-1	few	TRBJ2-7	TGCAGCGTTGAAGATGACAGGGGAGGAGGGCAGTACTTC	CSVEDDRGGGQYF
NA	TRBV5-6	few	TRBJ2-1	TGTGCCAGCAGCATGAAGTCTCTACCTAAGTTCTTC	CASSMKSLPKFF
NA	TRBV4-3	many	TRBJ1-2	TGCGCCAGCAGCCCAAAAGGGAACTGGCACTATGGCTACACCTTC	CASSPKGNWHYGYTF
NA	TRBV7-9	NA	TRBJ2-1	TGTGCCAGCAGCTTAGCGCCGGGGGATGAGCAGTTCTTC	CASSLAPGDEQFF
TRBD1	TRBV27	NA	TRBJ2-1	TGTGCCGGCAAAACAGGGGGCGATGAGCAGTTCTTC	CAGKTGGDEQFF
TRBD2	TRBV27	NA	TRBJ2-5	TGTGCCAGCAGTGCCGGACTAGCGGGAGGGCCCAACAATGAGCAGTACTTC	CASSAGLAGGPNNEQYF
NA	TRBV20-1	NA	TRBJ1-2	TGCAGTGCTAGAGAAGGTGGCAGGGTGGGGGGCTACACCTTC	CSAREGGRVGGYTF
TRBD1	TRBV6-1	NA	TRBJ1-1	TGTGCCAGCAGTGGATACGGGACAGAGAGTGAAGCTTTCTTT	CASSGYGTESEAFF
NA	TRBV25-1	NA	TRBJ2-3	TGTGCCAGCAGTAGGGACGGGCTACCCACGGATACGCAGTATTTT	CASSRDGLPTDTQYF
NA	TRBV6-1	NA	TRBJ2-3	TGTGCCAGCAGCCAGGGGGGAACTGGCGCCCCCGGGGATACGCAGTATTTT	CASSQGGTGAPGDTQYF
NA	TRBV7-6	many	TRBJ1-2	TGTGCCAGCAGCCCGGTAGCTAACTATGGCTACACCTTC	CASSPVANYGYTF
NA	TRBV6-5	few	TRBJ1-4	TGTGCCAGCAGTTACGGTCCCGGGCTTAAACTGTTTTTT	CASSYGPGLKLFF
NA	TRBV6-6	NA	TRBJ2-7	TGTGCCAGCAGTTACTTAAGGGACTCCCTTTCCGTGTACTTC	CASSYLRDSLSVYF